The rows below give T cell receptor beta chains drawn from one sample of a study of human T cells and chemical hapten exposure. MiXCR was run by TCRdb on the RACE reads, yielding one entry per CDR3 protein. The table includes under 100,000 distinct CDR3 sequences, roughly 8.5% detected once. The source was whole blood, collected in connection with sensitization to the hapten diphenylcyclopropenone (DPC). Every receptor here comes from a man aged 40-50 years with alopecia areata. Some clones in this sample may be carry-over from other donors' samples. The CDR3 runs from the conserved cysteine through the conserved F or W. Fields, in order: D gene, V gene, J gene, clone size, CDR3 protein, CDR3 DNA. The D gene is left open where the match is weak. Clone size, where shown, is once, few, many, or a class for clones that have expanded.

.,TRBV6-1,TRBJ1-1,few,CASSEGSGGTEAFF,TGTGCCAGCAGTGAAGGGTCAGGAGGCACTGAAGCTTTCTTT
TRBD2,TRBV4-3,TRBJ2-7,few,CASSQDGPASGSYEQYF,TGCGCCAGCAGCCAAGATGGTCCTGCTAGCGGATCCTACGAGCAGTACTTC
TRBD1,TRBV19,TRBJ2-1,many,CATTPTGGMWEQFF,TGTGCCACTACGCCGACAGGGGGGATGTGGGAGCAGTTCTTC
TRBD2,TRBV27,TRBJ2-3,few,CASSVGTSGKRDTQYF,TGTGCCAGCAGTGTAGGGACTAGCGGGAAAAGAGATACGCAGTATTTT
.,TRBV7-2,TRBJ2-7,.,CASSLSADTYEQYF,TGTGCCAGCAGCTTAAGCGCGGATACCTACGAGCAGTACTTC
.,TRBV6-5,TRBJ1-1,few,CASSYSPQGQKNTEAFF,TGTGCCAGCAGTTACTCCCCTCAAGGACAGAAGAACACTGAAGCTTTCTTT
.,TRBV12-3/TRBV12-4,TRBJ2-3,many,CASSMPGRTDTQYF,TGTGCCAGCAGCATGCCGGGGCGTACAGATACGCAGTATTTT
.,TRBV30,TRBJ2-7,.,CAWSVGWGVSYEQYF,TGTGCCTGGAGTGTGGGCTGGGGGGTTTCCTACGAGCAGTACTTC
TRBD2,TRBV6-2/TRBV6-3,TRBJ2-1,.,CASSYSMAGGQFF,TGTGCCAGCAGTTACTCGATGGCGGGGGGGCAGTTCTTC
TRBD1,TRBV20-1,TRBJ1-5,.,CSGQGARSNQPQHF,TGCAGCGGACAGGGGGCGAGGAGCAATCAGCCCCAGCATTTT
TRBD2,TRBV13,TRBJ2-7,many,CASSVRLAGSYEQYF,TGTGCCAGCAGCGTTAGACTAGCGGGGTCCTACGAGCAGTACTTC
TRBD1,TRBV7-9,TRBJ1-1,.,CASSLGTGVGAFF,TGTGCCAGCAGCTTAGGGACAGGGGTTGGAGCTTTCTTT
TRBD2,TRBV4-2,TRBJ2-3,few,CASSPFASGRADTQYF,TGTGCCAGCAGTCCCTTTGCTAGCGGGAGGGCAGATACGCAGTATTTT
.,TRBV27,TRBJ2-3,few,CASSLELRRADTQYF,TGTGCCAGCAGTTTAGAACTCCGAAGGGCAGATACGCAGTATTTT
TRBD1,TRBV5-4,TRBJ1-4,.,CARRDRLMKKLFF,TGTGCCAGAAGGGACAGATTAATGAAAAAACTGTTTTTT
TRBD1,TRBV27,TRBJ1-5,.,CATHTGTGTFPNQPQHF,TGTGCCACCCACACTGGGACAGGGACTTTTCCCAATCAGCCCCAGCATTTT
TRBD1,TRBV6-5,TRBJ1-3,many,CASRGDSSGNTIYF,TGTGCCAGCAGGGGGGACAGCTCTGGAAACACCATATATTTT
.,TRBV7-2,TRBJ2-3,many,CASSLEWTDTQYF,TGTGCCAGCAGCCTAGAATGGACAGATACGCAGTATTTT